At least ten counts were recorded for the clone carrying this T cell receptor (beta chain). The V end lost 5 bases, the J end lost 8 bases, and 14 bases lay between the germline ends. The V gene's germline CDR1 is KGHDR and CDR2 SFDVKD. The CDR3 contains 13 residues. These data come from a study of T-cell reconstitution after alpha-beta-depleted transplantation in children. Unique molecular identifiers were used to barcode this TCRbeta library. MiXCR was run by TCRdb on the PCR reads, yielding one entry per CDR3 protein. The data show roughly 500,000 distinct CDR3 sequences, under 15% seen once. This chain links TRBV24-1 with TRBJ1-1; TRBD1 is a possible D gene (6 bases). This clonotype was sampled from a human donor who donated a stem cell graft to a child with combined immunodeficiency. Sequenced material: PBMCs from the stem cell graft donor, taken from the stem cell graft. CDR3 nucleotide sequence: TGTGCCACCAGTGGCCCCTACGGGGGCGAAGCTTTCTTT. Protein sequence: CATSGPYGGEAFF.